The next 32 T cell receptor beta chains were all read from a single sample in a study of cytomegalovirus exposure and HLA in healthy donors. Primers for the PCR totalled 60 Vbeta and 13 Jbeta. The assay was immunoSEQ multiplex PCR, and TCRdb's table has in-frame clones only and misses some. The data contain 150,000 to 200,000 clones, roughly four fifths of them singletons. Sequenced sample: PBMCs. The source of these receptors is a man aged 18 to 35 in good health and CMV-seronegative.

The J gene is TRBJ2-1, the V gene TRBV6-1; 7 positions agree with TRBD1. Trimming at V came to 4 bases and at J to 5 bases, leaving 5 bases not matched to a gene. Germline values: CDR1 MNHNS, CDR2 SASEGT. This CDR3 is built from 14 residues. CDR3: CASSVQGYHNEQFF. CDR3 bases: TGTGCCAGCAGTGTACAGGGGTACCACAATGAGCAGTTCTTC.

The chain has TRBV6-1 and TRBJ2-7; possible D gene TRBD2, 6 bases. The CDR3 runs to 14 residues. Germline lookup yields CDR1 MNHNS and CDR2 SASEGT. V was shortened by 1 base and J by 2 bases, with 9 bases between the two germline ends. The CDR3 sequence: CASSEGRGPYEQYF. DNA of the CDR3: TGTGCCAGCAGTGAAGGGAGGGGACCCTACGAGCAGTACTTC.

This rearrangement joins TRBV28 to TRBJ1-5, with 7 bases identical to TRBD1. Losses at the gene ends were 6 bases for V and 1 base for J; bases not matched to a gene: 9. Germline-derived CDR1 and CDR2 are MDHEN and SYDVKM. The CDR3 contains 16 residues. The CDR3 nucleotides are TGTGCCAGCAGGCGAACAGGGGACATAAGCAATCAGCCCCAGCATTTT. Its protein is CASRRTGDISNQPQHF.

Notes on this clone: This sample includes further DNA sequences coding for the same CDR3. The V call is TRBV5-4, the J call TRBJ2-2; D may be TRBD1 (5 bases). Between the trimmed V and J ends, which lost 3 bases and 1 base, there was a span of 7 bases. Germline loops: CDR1 SGHNT, CDR2 YYREEE (reference sequence). The CDR3 length is 14 residues. The CDR3 spells CASSSDRNTGELFF. The CDR3 DNA sequence: TGTGCCAGCAGCTCAGACAGGAACACCGGGGAGCTGTTTTTT. Filled out from reference TRBV5-4 and TRBJ2-2, the complete variable domain reads ETGVTQSPTHLIKTRGQQVTLRCSSQSGHNTVSWYQQALGQGPQFIFQYYREEENGRGNFPPRFSGLQFPNYSSELNVNALELDDSALYLCASSSDRNTGELFFGEGSRLTVL.

The chain is built from TRBV7-6 and TRBJ2-3, with 10 bases aligning to TRBD2. The CDR3 runs 15 residues. V gave up 7 bases and J gave up 3 bases; unmatched junction bases: 7. Germline-derived CDR1 and CDR2 are SGHVS and FNYEAQ. The CDR3 loop is CASNYSGGKTDTQYF. In DNA, the CDR3 is TGTGCCAGCAACTATAGCGGGGGGAAGACAGATACGCAGTATTTT.

J is TRBJ2-3 and V is TRBV27, with D tentatively TRBD1 (5 bases). CDR1 and CDR2 from the germline V gene are MNHEY and SMNVEV (reference sequence). The V end lost 5 bases, the J end lost 0 bases, and 15 bases lay between the germline ends. The CDR3 contains 16 residues. CDR3 amino acids: CASSPPRASSTDTQYF. CDR3 nucleotide sequence: TGTGCCAGCAGTCCGCCCAGGGCATCTAGCACAGATACGCAGTATTTT.

This clone has just one count. The rearrangement uses TRBV10-3 and TRBJ2-5; D ambiguous. The J call may be wrong; the DNA end is better matched by TRBJ2-7. The CDR3 is made up of 12 amino acids. CDR1 ENHRY and CDR2 SYGVKD come from the germline V gene. The CDR3 DNA reads as TGTGCCATCAGTGAGGGGGCCTACGAGCAGTACTTC. Amino acid sequence: CAISEGAYEQYF.

The V gene is TRBV7-2, the J gene TRBJ2-7; possibly TRBD2 for D (6 bases). There are 15 residues in the CDR3. V shed 0 bases and J shed 4 bases, with 13 bases lying between them. CDR1 is SGHTA and CDR2 is FQGNSA in the germline V gene. CDR3 DNA sequence: TGTGCCAGCAGCTTAGCGACTAGGGGCCCTTACGAGCAGTACTTC. This gives the protein CASSLATRGPYEQYF. Combining the CDR3 with reference TRBV7-2 and TRBJ2-7 gives the whole variable domain GAGVSQSPSNKVTEKGKDVELRCDPISGHTALYWYRQSLGQGLEFLIYFQGNSAPDKSGLPSDRFSAERTGGSVSTLTIQRTQQEDSAVYLCASSLATRGPYEQYFGPGTRLTVT.

The rearrangement links TRBV6-1 to TRBJ2-1, with 8 positions matching TRBD1. With 3 bases clipped from V and 10 bases from J, the junction kept 5 bases outside the gene matches. From germline, CDR1 is MNHNS and CDR2 SASEGT. The CDR3 loop spans 13 amino acids. Written as DNA, the CDR3 is TGTGCCAGCAGTGAGGGACAGGATTTGGAGCAGTTCTTC. Residues: CASSEGQDLEQFF.

The chain is built from TRBV7-2 and TRBJ2-7; 7 nucleotides match TRBD2. The CDR3 runs 14 residues. The germline CDR1 and CDR2 sequences are SGHTA and FQGNSA. V dropped 1 base and J dropped 6; count of bases not matched to a gene: 6. The CDR3 protein is CASSLGLLAIEQYF. The CDR3 nucleotides are TGTGCCAGCAGCTTAGGACTACTAGCGATCGAGCAGTACTTC.

The J gene is TRBJ2-7, the V gene TRBV6-6; TRBD1 is a possible D gene (5 bases). This CDR3 has 15 residues. The V end lost 5 bases, the J end lost 4 bases, and 18 bases lay between the germline ends. Germline-derived CDR1 and CDR2 are MNHNY and SVGAGI (reference sequence). This CDR3 reads CASSTPEGAFYEQYF. The CDR3 nucleotides read TGTGCCAGCAGTACTCCAGAAGGGGCTTTTTACGAGCAGTACTTC.

The CDR3 sequence is CASSLTTGAAGQAFF. For the CDR3, the DNA is TGTGCCAGCAGTCTCACAACAGGGGCCGCGGGGCAAGCTTTCTTT. V and J are TRBV27 and TRBJ1-1; 7 nucleotides line up with TRBD1. Germline-derived CDR1 and CDR2 are MNHEY and SMNVEV (reference sequence). The CDR3 runs to 15 residues. The J segment lost 9 bases and the V segment lost 5 bases, leaving 15 bases of the junction unmatched.

The V call is TRBV30, the J call TRBJ2-7; TRBD1 matches at 7 bases. This CDR3 comprises 14 residues. In germline, CDR1 is GTSNPN, CDR2 SVGIG (reference sequence). Unmatched junction bases numbered 5, after V lost 1 base and J lost 2 bases. As DNA, the CDR3 is TGTGCCTGGAGTGGGGGGACAGTACCCTACGAGCAGTACTTC. This gives the protein CAWSGGTVPYEQYF.

The rearrangement uses TRBV5-1 and TRBJ2-7; D might be TRBD1 (6 bases). CDR1 and CDR2 from the germline V gene are SGHRS and YFSETQ. The CDR3 contains 13 residues. V gave up 4 bases and J gave up 2 bases, with 10 bases separating them. The CDR3 region is CASSINRAYEQYF. The CDR3 nucleotides are TGCGCCAGCAGCATTAACAGGGCCTACGAGCAGTACTTC.

This clone was seen just once. The J gene is TRBJ1-5, the V gene TRBV5-6; no definite D call. Germline CDR1 reads SGHDT; CDR2 reads YYEEEE. The CDR3 covers 16 residues. Trimming shortened V by 0 bases and J by 3 bases, and 13 bases separated the two germline ends. DNA of the CDR3: TGTGCCAGCAGCTTGGGGCACCGAACAGACAATCAGCCCCAGCATTTT. This encodes CASSLGHRTDNQPQHF. The full variable domain, completed using reference TRBV5-6 and TRBJ1-5, is DAGVTQSPTHLIKTRGQQVTLRCSPKSGHDTVSWYQQALGQGPQFIFQYYEEEERQRGNFPDRFSGHQFPNYSSELNVNALLLGDSALYLCASSLGHRTDNQPQHFGDGTRLSIL.

The chain links TRBV11-2 to TRBJ1-2, with 8 bases aligning to TRBD1. This CDR3 spans 15 amino acids. Germline CDR1 SGHAT, CDR2 FQNNGV. V dropped 5 bases and J dropped 5; count of bases not matched to a gene: 10. Here the CDR3 DNA reads TGTGCCAGCAGCCCCGGGACAGGCCGTCCGTATGGCTACACCTTC. As protein: CASSPGTGRPYGYTF.

This clone showed up just a few times. This rearrangement joins TRBV5-4 to TRBJ1-1; D might be TRBD1 (6 bases). The V gene's germline CDR1 is SGHNT and CDR2 YYREEE (reference sequence). The CDR3 has 14 residues. V lost 2 bases and J 1 base, leaving 9 bases between the germline ends. CDR3 protein: CASSLTGKNTEAFF. The DNA for the CDR3 is TGTGCCAGCAGCTTAACAGGGAAGAACACTGAAGCTTTCTTT.

The J gene is TRBJ2-5, the V gene TRBV27; 10 nucleotides match TRBD1. The junction had 6 bases not matched to a gene; V was cut back by 5 bases and J by 3 bases. This CDR3 spans 15 amino acids. Germline V gene data show CDR1 as MNHEY and CDR2 as SMNVEV (reference sequence). CDR3 DNA: TGTGCCAGCAGTCCCCAGGGACAGGGGAAAGAGACCCAGTACTTC. It yields the protein CASSPQGQGKETQYF.

The J gene is TRBJ1-4, the V gene TRBV7-8, with 10 nucleotides matching TRBD1. After removal of 5 bases from V and 5 bases from J, the junction contained 2 bases not matched to a gene. This CDR3 contains 14 residues. The V gene's germline CDR1 is SGHVS and CDR2 FQNEAQ. The CDR3 coding sequence is TGTGCCAGCAGCAAGGGACAGGGGAATGAAAAACTGTTTTTT. Its protein is CASSKGQGNEKLFF.

CDR3 residues: CASSQGRTATNEKLFF. CDR3 DNA sequence: TGTGCCAGCAGCCAAGGGCGGACAGCAACTAATGAAAAACTGTTTTTT. V and J are TRBV4-2 and TRBJ1-4; D may be TRBD1 (6 bases). This CDR3 is 16 amino acids long. V was cut by 1 base and J by 0 bases, with 9 bases left in between. Germline CDR1 and CDR2: LGHNA and YNFKEQ.

The chain couples TRBV7-3 to TRBJ2-2; D might be TRBD2 (6 bases). V was trimmed by 2 bases and J by 0 bases, leaving 10 bases between them. This CDR3 contains 16 residues. CDR1 and CDR2 (germline): SGHTA, FQGTGA. Here the CDR3 reads CASSLGAGSNTGELFF. DNA for the CDR3: TGTGCCAGCAGCTTAGGGGCGGGATCGAACACCGGGGAGCTGTTTTTT.

The V call is TRBV9, the J call TRBJ2-3; 9 nucleotides align to TRBD2. Germline CDR1 is SGDLS and CDR2 is YYNGEE. The CDR3 length is 16 residues. The J segment lost 1 base and the V segment lost 0 bases, leaving 3 bases of the junction unmatched. CDR3 in amino acids: CASSVGAGGGTDTQYF. Written as DNA, the CDR3 is TGTGCCAGCAGCGTAGGAGCGGGAGGTGGCACAGATACGCAGTATTTT.

The gene calls are TRBV28 and TRBJ1-2; TRBD1 might be the D (5 bases). V dropped 5 bases and J dropped 4 bases, with 11 bases sitting between them. Germline lookup yields CDR1 MDHEN and CDR2 SYDVKM. This CDR3 region has 13 residues. DNA for the CDR3: TGTGCCAGCAGTCCCGACAGTATCTATGGCTACACCTTC. This codes for CASSPDSIYGYTF.

The chain combines TRBV7-9 with TRBJ2-5; 10 nucleotides align to TRBD2. The CDR3 extends over 14 amino acids. CDR1 is SEHNR, CDR2 FQNEAQ, per germline (reference sequence). V lost 3 bases, J lost 3 bases, and 1 base stayed unmatched. The CDR3 loop reads CASSFTSGEETQYF. The CDR3 DNA reads as TGTGCCAGCAGCTTTACTAGCGGGGAAGAGACCCAGTACTTC.

The rearrangement uses TRBV28 and TRBJ2-7; maybe TRBD2 (6 bases). V lost 3 bases and J lost 7, with 13 bases in between. The length of the CDR3 is 13 residues. Germline values: CDR1 MDHEN, CDR2 SYDVKM. The CDR3 is CASSLRRGSEQYF. As DNA, the CDR3 is TGTGCCAGCAGTTTGAGGAGGGGTAGTGAGCAGTACTTC.

The chain recombines TRBV11-2 with TRBJ2-5, with a possible D match to TRBD2 (5 bases). This CDR3 has 14 residues. CDR1 SGHAT and CDR2 FQNNGV come from the germline V gene. The germline V and J ends were trimmed by 0 bases and 5 bases, with 10 bases remaining between them. The CDR3 loop reads CASSLDRAAETQYF. The CDR3 DNA is TGTGCCAGCAGCTTAGATAGAGCGGCGGAGACCCAGTACTTC.

The V and J genes are TRBV10-3 and TRBJ2-1; D perhaps matches TRBD2 (6 bases). From germline, CDR1 is ENHRY and CDR2 SYGVKD. V was pared by 10 bases and J by 3 bases, with 13 bases between. The CDR3 length is 13 residues. DNA for the CDR3: TGTGCCACCGGCCCGGGGGTCTACAATGAGCAGTTCTTC. Translated: CATGPGVYNEQFF.

The rearrangement links TRBV21-1 to TRBJ2-1; the DNA was not used to check the table's D call, TRBD2. TRBV21-1 is tagged as a pseudogene. This CDR3 region has 21 residues. The CDR3 DNA follows: TGTGCCAGCAGCAAAACTCGGCATAGCGGGGGCCGAGAGAGCTCCTACAATGAGCAGTTCTTC. This translates into CASSKTRHSGGRESSYNEQFF.

The CDR3 loop is CASAPGQGPYNEQFF. CDR3 DNA sequence: TGCGCCAGCGCGCCGGGACAGGGGCCCTACAATGAGCAGTTCTTC. The V and J genes are TRBV4-3 and TRBJ2-1; 10 positions match TRBD1. Germline V gene sequence: CDR1 LGHNA, CDR2 YSLEER. This CDR3 is 15 amino acids long. The V segment lost 8 bases and the J segment 2 bases; nucleotides outside the gene matches: 6.

The chain combines TRBV4-1 with TRBJ2-5; 9 bases map to TRBD1. The CDR3 is made up of 17 amino acids. The V gene's germline CDR1 is MGHRA and CDR2 YSYEKL. Germline trimming cut 1 base from V and 0 bases from J; bases unmatched to any gene: 6. The DNA for the CDR3 is TGCGCCAGCAGCCAAGTAGGACAGGGGACCTACCAAGAGACCCAGTACTTC. Protein sequence: CASSQVGQGTYQETQYF.

This clone was observed a handful of times. CDR3 sequence: CASSLGQSYEQYF. CDR3 DNA: TGTGCCAGCAGTTTAGGACAGTCCTACGAGCAGTACTTC. The chain has TRBV27 and TRBJ2-7; D is possibly TRBD1 (6 bases). The CDR3 has 13 amino acids. V lost 2 bases and J lost 1, with 6 bases in between. Germline values: CDR1 MNHEY, CDR2 SMNVEV (reference sequence).

The gene calls are TRBV5-1 and TRBJ1-2, with 9 bases identical to TRBD1. Germline CDR1 is SGHRS and CDR2 is YFSETQ. The CDR3 runs 15 residues. J lost 4 bases, V lost 4 bases, and 8 bases had no gene match. CDR3 residues: CASSQGQGSVYGYTF. The CDR3 DNA reads as TGCGCCAGCAGCCAGGGACAGGGTTCTGTCTATGGCTACACCTTC.